The T cell receptor beta chain under discussion was sequenced for a study of blood T cells in healthy people across ages. General study findings and limits: Across the age range, TCR beta diversity per million T cells fell in a roughly linear way.

Every sample had a minimum of 6.5 million PBMCs isolated. RNA extraction gave at least 5.5 micrograms of total RNA per sample. This clonotype has only a few counts. The antigen is undetermined. Trimming took off 0 bases at V and 2 bases at J, with 14 bases between the two ends. Per the germline V gene, CDR1 is SGHRS and CDR2 is YFSETQ. The CDR3 contains 16 residues. Combining a sample-barcoded 5' primer with a J-beta primer mix, a second PCR ran for about 6 to 11 cycles. From each sample, at least 2.5 million paired-end reads containing CDR3 were obtained. One entry per CDR3 protein results from TCRdb running MiXCR on the 5' RACE reads. The table includes 1.2 million to 1.5 million distinct CDR3 sequences, 42% detected once.

Source material: blood. The clonotype comes from a woman aged 18-29 years in good health. The chain is built from TRBV5-1 and TRBJ2-5; weak D call: TRBD1 (5 bases). CDR3 nucleotides: TGCGCCAGCAGCTTGGGTAAGGGGTCGATACAAGAGACCCAGTACTTC. As protein: CASSLGKGSIQETQYF.